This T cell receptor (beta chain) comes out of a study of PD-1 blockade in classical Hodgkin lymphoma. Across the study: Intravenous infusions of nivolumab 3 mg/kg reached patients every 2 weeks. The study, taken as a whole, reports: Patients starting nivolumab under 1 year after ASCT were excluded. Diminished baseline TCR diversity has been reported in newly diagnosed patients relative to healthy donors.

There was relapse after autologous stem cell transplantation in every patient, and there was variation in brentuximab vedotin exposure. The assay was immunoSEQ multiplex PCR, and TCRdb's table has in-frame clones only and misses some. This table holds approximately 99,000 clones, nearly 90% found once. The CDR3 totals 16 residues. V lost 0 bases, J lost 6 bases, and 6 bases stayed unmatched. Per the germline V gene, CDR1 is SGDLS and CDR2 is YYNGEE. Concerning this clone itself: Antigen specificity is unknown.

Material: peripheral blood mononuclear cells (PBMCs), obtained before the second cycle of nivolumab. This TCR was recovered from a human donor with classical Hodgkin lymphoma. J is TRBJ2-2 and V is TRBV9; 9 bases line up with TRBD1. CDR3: CASSVGGTGRAGELFF. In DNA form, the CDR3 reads TGTGCCAGCAGCGTAGGCGGGACAGGGCGGGCCGGGGAGCTGTTTTTT.